This T cell receptor (beta chain) was captured by sequencing in a study of blood T cell repertoires in COVID-19. Repertoires were generated with immunoSEQ multiplex PCR, while TCRdb's copy carries only in-frame clones and drops some. The sample includes 220,000 or so clones, around 87% seen only once; the top ten take about 9.4%. Trimming removed 5 bases at V and 5 bases at J, with 9 bases between. The germline gives CDR1 MNHEY, CDR2 SVGAGI. The CDR3 length is 12 residues. This clone was seen only a few times. The V call is TRBV6-5, the J call TRBJ1-2, with D hard to call. Sequencing was carried out using peripheral blood. This receptor was obtained from a woman aged 45-59 years with COVID-19, enrolled during active disease. The CDR3 nucleotides read TGTGCCAGCAGTAAATCGGGGTATGGCTACACCTTC. Its protein product is CASSKSGYGYTF.